The present T cell receptor beta chain was sequenced within a study of TIL therapy for anti-PD-1-resistant metastatic lung cancer. Time point given: pre-treatment sample, taken before nivolumab and TIL therapy. Tumor tissue came from excised metastases, mostly pleural nodules or supraclavicular lymph nodes. In its sample, this clone is medium-sized. Its antigen is still unknown. The same CDR3 is also encoded by other DNA sequences in this sample. Overall study results and limits: Compared with baseline intratumoral T cells, expanded TIL cultures were more clonal and less diverse (roughly 6.3% vs 31%).

V was pared by 3 bases and J by 4 bases, with 4 bases between. The CDR3 extends over 12 amino acids. CDR1 and CDR2 (germline): MDHEN, SYDVKM. This was the immunoSEQ v3 assay. The data were produced by immunoSEQ multiplex PCR, yet TCRdb's version contains in-frame clones alone and is incomplete. The sample holds more than 20,000 clones; around 70% are singletons and the top ten take 7.4%. The source was tumor tissue, collected at baseline. The TCR sequence derives from a person aged 25-79 years with non-small cell lung cancer. This chain connects TRBV28 to TRBJ2-1; D not resolved. The CDR3 loop reads CASSLEYNEQFF. As DNA, the CDR3 is TGTGCCAGCAGTTTGGAGTACAATGAGCAGTTCTTC.